Listed below are T cell receptor beta chains from one sample, sequenced in a study of T-cell memory formation after mild COVID-19. TCRdb fed the 5' RACE reads into MiXCR, producing one record per CDR3 protein. Among tens of thousands of distinct CDR3 sequences listed, 7.3% were seen once. Sequencing was performed on PBMCs or a T cell subset sorted from them (not recorded which). The source of these receptors is a man aged 18 to 29 who had mild COVID-19 (a few samples of this study predate the infection). Cell type and time point are not known. Each CDR3 is given without its conserved first and last residue.

V	length	J	CDR3
TRBV19	13	TRBJ1-2	ASSIDRATGNGYT
TRBV27	11	TRBJ2-2	ASSLRGAGELF
TRBV18	14	TRBJ2-1	ASSPLAGGNYNEQF
TRBV4-1	14	TRBJ2-2	ASSRPGQGVSGELF
TRBV12-3/TRBV12-4	12	TRBJ2-1	ASSPGGYLNEQF
TRBV4-2	15	TRBJ2-3	ASSARRDGYPTDTQY
TRBV7-9	15	TRBJ1-1	ASSFLPGTGAGGRAF
TRBV4-2	13	TRBJ2-5	ASSPQTGGQETQY
TRBV11-3	13	TRBJ2-1	ASSSTPSGGDEQF
TRBV30	13	TRBJ1-3	AWSRGAISGNTIY
TRBV15	10	TRBJ2-7	ATSRVPGEQY
TRBV12-3/TRBV12-4	12	TRBJ2-5	ASRKLTGSETQY
TRBV7-2	13	TRBJ2-1	ASSLDRGAYNEQF
TRBV6-2/TRBV6-3	10	TRBJ2-3	ASALFTDTQY